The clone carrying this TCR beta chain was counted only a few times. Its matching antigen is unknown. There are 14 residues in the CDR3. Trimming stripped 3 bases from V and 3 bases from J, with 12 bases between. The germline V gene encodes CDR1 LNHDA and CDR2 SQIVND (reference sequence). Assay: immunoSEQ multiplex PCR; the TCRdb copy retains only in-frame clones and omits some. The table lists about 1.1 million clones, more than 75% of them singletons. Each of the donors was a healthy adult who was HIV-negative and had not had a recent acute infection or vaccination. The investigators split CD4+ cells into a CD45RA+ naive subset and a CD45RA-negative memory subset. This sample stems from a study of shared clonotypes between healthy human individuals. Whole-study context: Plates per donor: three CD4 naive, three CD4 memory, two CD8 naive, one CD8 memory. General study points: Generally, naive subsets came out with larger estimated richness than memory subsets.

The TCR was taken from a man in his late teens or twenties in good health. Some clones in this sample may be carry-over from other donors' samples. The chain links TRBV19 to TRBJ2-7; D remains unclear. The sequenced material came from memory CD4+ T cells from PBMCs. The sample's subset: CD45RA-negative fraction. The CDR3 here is CASSIPGPNYEQYF. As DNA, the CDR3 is TGTGCCAGTAGTATCCCGGGCCCCAACTACGAGCAGTACTTC.